This entry describes one T cell receptor (beta chain). What it binds is unknown. Trimming took 8 bases from V and 7 from J, leaving 12 bases between them. CDR1 SEHNR and CDR2 FQNEAQ come from the germline V gene (reference sequence). This CDR3 has 12 amino acids. Here immunoSEQ multiplex PCR was the method, and the copy in TCRdb shows in-frame clones only, minus some. The repertoire consists of tens of thousands of clones, with approximately 77% occurring once and the leading ten covering roughly 4.7%. The data belong to a study of radiotherapy plus CTLA-4 blockade in lung cancer. Across the study: About a sixth of enrolled patients responded objectively, and approximately 30% had disease control. Study-wide results and caveats: Tumor-origin TCR clones grew in blood after radiotherapy plus ipilimumab.

The sequence derives from a human donor with non-small cell lung cancer whose response to radiotherapy plus ipilimumab could not be evaluated. The chain carries TRBV7-9 and TRBJ2-1; D is unclear. Material: peripheral blood, obtained from a patient treated with radiotherapy plus ipilimumab. The CDR3 loop reads CASFGIRNEQFF. In DNA form, the CDR3 reads TGTGCCAGCTTCGGAATCAGGAATGAGCAGTTCTTC.